This T cell receptor beta chain was recovered during a study of PD-1 blockade in classical Hodgkin lymphoma. Whole-study context: Intravenous infusions of nivolumab 3 mg/kg reached patients every 2 weeks. Findings of the study overall: A significant rise in TCR diversity by C4D1 was seen for CD4+ but not CD8+ cells. The baseline diversity of complete responders showed similarity to that of newly diagnosed patients.

Assay used: immunoSEQ multiplex PCR; TCRdb lists only in-frame clones, some missing. Among roughly 2,000 clones listed, approximately 84% were seen once. V was shortened by 7 bases and J by 4 bases, with 13 bases between the two germline ends. Germline assignment: CDR1 SQVTM and CDR2 ANQGSEA. This CDR3 has 12 residues. Every one of the patients relapsed after autologous stem cell transplantation (brentuximab vedotin exposure was variable). Thawed PBMCs supplied CD8+ T cells via magnetic negative selection. Patients showed best responses of complete response, partial response or progressive disease. Note on this clone: The antigen is undetermined.

This clonotype was obtained from a human donor with classical Hodgkin lymphoma. The sample in question was CD8+ T cells from blood, obtained at baseline. The rearrangement uses TRBV29-1 and TRBJ2-5; possible D gene TRBD1, 5 bases. This CDR3 reads CSADKGRETQYF. The CDR3 nucleotides read TGCAGCGCCGACAAGGGGCGAGAGACCCAGTACTTC.